This TCR beta chain was found in a study of T cells after somatic rescue of genetic block. Generated by immunoSEQ multiplex PCR, the TCRdb table keeps only in-frame clones and is missing some. This sample has about 67,000 clones, with about 91% found just once. Germline CDR1 reads SGHKS; CDR2 reads YYEKEE (reference sequence). The CDR3 is 15 amino acids. The V end was cut by 2 bases, the J end by 4 bases, with 15 bases between. The chain combines TRBV5-5 with TRBJ2-5; D might be TRBD2 (6 bases). This sequence was found in a middle-aged man. Sequenced material: peripheral blood mononuclear cells (PBMCs). This CDR3 reads CASSFDVMGGETQYF. In DNA, the CDR3 is TGTGCCAGCAGCTTCGATGTTATGGGAGGAGAGACCCAGTACTTC.